The 21 T cell receptor beta chains below come from one sample, sequenced in a study of blood T cell repertoires in COVID-19. Assay: immunoSEQ multiplex PCR; the TCRdb copy retains only in-frame clones and omits some. Among some 70,000 clones listed, over 70% were seen once. Sequencing was carried out using peripheral blood. These receptors were obtained from a human donor in a cohort sampled during active COVID-19.

This chain connects TRBV18 to TRBJ1-2; D possibly corresponds to TRBD1 (6 bases). The CDR3 contains 15 residues. The germline CDR1 and CDR2 sequences are KGHSH and LQKENI. V lost 3 bases to trimming and J lost 4 bases, with 15 bases between them. The CDR3 DNA reads as TGTGCCAGCTCACCTGAGGCAGGGGCCGGCTATGGCTACACCTTC. Its translation: CASSPEAGAGYGYTF.

The chain employs TRBV4-3 and TRBJ2-3; 7 bases align to TRBD2. J was trimmed by 0 bases and V by 3 bases; bases with no gene match: 12. Germline CDR1 LGHNA, CDR2 YSLEER. The CDR3 has 18 amino acids. CDR3 region: CASSQLFGGDSSTDTQYF. As DNA, the CDR3 is TGCGCCAGCAGCCAGCTCTTTGGGGGGGACTCTAGCACAGATACGCAGTATTTT.

The chain joins TRBV12-3 or TRBV12-4 to TRBJ1-2; 10 positions match TRBD1. This CDR3 is 13 amino acids long. The J segment lost 10 bases and the V segment lost 4 bases, leaving 6 bases of the junction unmatched. CDR3 loop: CASSSRTGGHYTF. CDR3 in DNA: TGTGCCAGCAGTTCCCGGACAGGGGGGCACTACACCTTC.

This chain joins TRBV6-5 and TRBJ1-1, with 7 bases that match TRBD1. The J segment lost 4 bases and the V segment lost 6 bases, leaving 8 bases of the junction unmatched. CDR3 size: 14 residues. In germline, CDR1 is MNHEY, CDR2 SVGAGI. The CDR3 loop reads CASRPSGGITEAFF. The DNA for the CDR3 is TGTGCCAGCAGGCCCTCAGGGGGGATCACTGAAGCTTTCTTT.

The chain employs TRBV19 and TRBJ2-7, with 8 bases fitting TRBD2. The junction had 7 bases not matched to a gene; V was cut back by 3 bases and J by 3 bases. Germline CDR1 LNHDA, CDR2 SQIVND (reference sequence). CDR3 length equals 15 residues. CDR3 sequence (DNA): TGTGCCAGTAGTATCCTTAGCGGGGCTAACTACGAGCAGTACTTC. Its translation: CASSILSGANYEQYF. The whole variable domain, remainder taken from reference TRBV19 and TRBJ2-7, is DGGITQSPKYLFRKEGQNVTLSCEQNLNHDAMYWYRQDPGQGLRLIYYSQIVNDFQKGDIAEGYSVSREKKESFPLTVTSAQKNPTAFYLCASSILSGANYEQYFGPGTRLTVT.

V and J are TRBV5-4 and TRBJ2-1; TRBD1 matches 7 bases. Germline V CDR1 and CDR2: SGHNT, YYREEE (reference sequence). The CDR3 totals 15 residues. J gave up 5 bases and V 2 bases, and 7 bases lay outside the gene matches. CDR3 bases: TGTGCCAGCAGCTTACAGACAGGGAAGGACAATGAGCAGTTCTTC. The encoded protein is CASSLQTGKDNEQFF.

The chain combines TRBV11-2 with TRBJ1-1; D remains ambiguous. V was cut by 5 bases and J by 9 bases, with 10 bases left in between. This CDR3 comprises 11 residues. Germline CDR1 SGHAT, CDR2 FQNNGV. CDR3: CASSRARKAFF. For the CDR3, the DNA is TGTGCCAGCAGCCGTGCGAGGAAAGCTTTCTTT.

This clone was picked up a small number of times. The chain employs TRBV12-5 and TRBJ2-1; maybe TRBD1 (6 bases). Germline CDR1 is LGHNT and CDR2 is FRNRAP. V gave up 2 bases and J gave up 6 bases, with 11 bases separating them. This CDR3 contains 14 residues. As DNA, the CDR3 is TGTGCTAGTGGTTTGATCCCAGGGGCCAATGAGCAGTTCTTC. Protein sequence: CASGLIPGANEQFF. The full variable domain, completed using reference TRBV12-5 and TRBJ2-1, is DARVTQTPRHKVTEMGQEVTMRCQPILGHNTVFWYRQTMMQGLELLAYFRNRAPLDDSGMPKDRFSAEMPDATLATLKIQPSEPRDSAVYFCASGLIPGANEQFFGPGTRLTVL.

The genes are TRBV27 and TRBJ1-5; D might be TRBD1 (6 bases). The germline gives CDR1 MNHEY, CDR2 SMNVEV (reference sequence). V was cut by 5 bases and J by 2 bases, with 16 bases left in between. The CDR3 consists of 16 residues. This chain's CDR3 is CASSTGTIKGNQPQHF. CDR3 nucleotides: TGTGCCAGCAGTACCGGGACAATTAAGGGCAATCAGCCCCAGCATTTT.

Note on this clone: At one of its ends the junction is not consistent with the germline gene, which may arise from a read error. This sequence joins TRBV7-7 and TRBJ1-1, with D tentatively TRBD1 (6 bases). The CDR3 consists of 15 residues. Looked up from germline, CDR1 is SSHAT and CDR2 is FNYEAQ (reference sequence). CDR3 sequence (DNA): TGTGCTAGCAGCTTATCGGGGGGCCCGAACACTGAAGCTTTCTTT. Residues: CASSLSGGPNTEAFF.

This chain connects TRBV7-2 to TRBJ2-5, with 7 bases aligning to TRBD2. The CDR3 runs 16 residues. Germline CDR1 and CDR2: SGHTA and FQGNSA. After removal of 5 bases from V and 4 bases from J, the junction contained 13 bases not matched to a gene. CDR3 region: CASSPSVAGVSETQYF. For the CDR3, the DNA is TGTGCCAGCAGCCCATCAGTTGCGGGGGTGTCAGAGACCCAGTACTTC. Combining the CDR3 with reference TRBV7-2 and TRBJ2-5 gives the whole variable domain GAGVSQSPSNKVTEKGKDVELRCDPISGHTALYWYRQSLGQGLEFLIYFQGNSAPDKSGLPSDRFSAERTGGSVSTLTIQRTQQEDSAVYLCASSPSVAGVSETQYFGPGTRLLVL.

The genes are TRBV7-9 and TRBJ1-1; 7 bases match TRBD1. The germline gives CDR1 SEHNR, CDR2 FQNEAQ (reference sequence). This CDR3 has 17 residues. V lost 2 bases and J lost 0; bases outside the gene matches: 9. As DNA, the CDR3 is TGTGCCAGCAGCTTAAGGGGACAGTGGGGAATGAACACTGAAGCTTTCTTT. Amino acids: CASSLRGQWGMNTEAFF. Looking up the rest from reference TRBV7-9 and TRBJ1-1 gives the full variable domain: DTGVSQNPRHKITKRGQNVTFRCDPISEHNRLYWYRQTLGQGPEFLTYFQNEAQLEKSRLLSDRFSAERPKGSFSTLEIQRTEQGDSAMYLCASSLRGQWGMNTEAFFGQGTRLTVV.

The chain uses TRBV12-5 and TRBJ2-2, with a possible D match to TRBD2 (5 bases). The CDR3 totals 17 residues. The V gene's germline CDR1 is LGHNT and CDR2 FRNRAP. V lost 1 base to trimming and J lost 2 bases, with 14 bases between them. CDR3 residues: CASGLALNSVNTGELFF. In DNA, the CDR3 is TGTGCTAGTGGTTTGGCTTTAAATAGCGTTAACACCGGGGAGCTGTTTTTT.

This chain uses TRBV6-5 with TRBJ1-2; TRBD1 matches at 9 bases. This CDR3 contains 14 residues. Germline lookup yields CDR1 MNHEY and CDR2 SVGAGI. The ends lost 6 bases at V and 3 bases at J; junction bases unmatched: 5. The CDR3 DNA reads TGTGCCAGCAGACGACAGGGGGTGGACTATGGCTACACCTTC. Translation: CASRRQGVDYGYTF.

The chain links TRBV24-1 to TRBJ2-3, with D tentatively TRBD2 (5 bases). Germline V gene sequence: CDR1 KGHDR, CDR2 SFDVKD. With 5 bases removed from V and 7 bases from J, the gap between germline ends came to 9 bases. The CDR3 is made up of 12 amino acids. CDR3 region: CATSATSYTQYF. DNA for the CDR3: TGTGCCACCAGTGCTACTAGTTATACGCAGTATTTT.

This clone turned up a few times. The rearrangement uses TRBV27 and TRBJ1-5; D is possibly TRBD1 (6 bases). The CDR3 sequence is 15 residues long. Trimming removed 5 bases at V and 0 bases at J, with 11 bases between. CDR1 and CDR2 (germline): MNHEY, SMNVEV (reference sequence). Written as DNA, the CDR3 is TGTGCCAGCAGTCGACAGGCGATTAGCAATCAGCCCCAGCATTTT. This encodes CASSRQAISNQPQHF.

The J gene is TRBJ1-4, the V gene TRBV27, with TRBD1 matching 8 bases. Germline V gene data show CDR1 as MNHEY and CDR2 as SMNVEV (reference sequence). The CDR3 is 14 amino acids. V gave up 4 bases and J gave up 8 bases; unmatched junction bases: 6. CDR3 in DNA: TGTGCCAGCAGTTGGACAGGGAGACGGGAAAAACTGTTTTTT. It is translated as CASSWTGRREKLFF. Together with reference TRBV27 and TRBJ1-4, the CDR3 gives the full variable domain: EAQVTQNPRYLITVTGKKLTVTCSQNMNHEYMSWYRQDPGLGLRQIYYSMNVEVTDKGDVPEGYKVSRKEKRNFPLILESPSPNQTSLYFCASSWTGRREKLFFGSGTQLSVL.

The chain couples TRBV30 to TRBJ1-1; 9 bases are a match to TRBD1. V shed 2 bases and J 3 bases; nucleotides not matched to a gene: 7. Germline CDR1 reads GTSNPN; CDR2 reads SVGIG (reference sequence). The CDR3 has 15 amino acids. The CDR3 is CAWSHGQGPDTEAFF. The CDR3 DNA follows: TGTGCCTGGAGTCACGGACAGGGGCCCGACACTGAAGCTTTCTTT.

The sample holds one count of this clone. The gene calls are TRBV7-8 and TRBJ2-7; D is possibly TRBD2 (6 bases). V dropped 5 bases and J dropped 5 bases, with 16 bases sitting between them. CDR1 and CDR2 from the germline V gene are SGHVS and FQNEAQ. The CDR3 has 14 amino acids. The CDR3 here is CASSPAGLPNEQYF. DNA for the CDR3: TGTGCCAGCAGCCCGGCGGGACTCCCCAACGAGCAGTACTTC.

The chain is built from TRBV11-3 and TRBJ2-1, with 8 positions matching TRBD2. V was pared by 5 bases and J by 2 bases, with 5 bases of the junction left unmatched. The V gene's germline CDR1 is SGHNT and CDR2 YENEEA. CDR3 length equals 15 residues. CDR3: CASSPRGVPYNEQFF. The CDR3 DNA follows: TGTGCCAGCAGCCCGCGGGGGGTCCCCTACAATGAGCAGTTCTTC.

The chain links TRBV19 to TRBJ2-7, with 9 nucleotides matching TRBD1. The germline CDR1 and CDR2 sequences are LNHDA and SQIVND (reference sequence). CDR3 length: 13 amino acids. V was clipped by 5 bases and J by 5 bases; unmatched bases: 4. The CDR3 region is CASSGQGYHEQYF. The CDR3 DNA is TGTGCCAGTAGTGGACAGGGGTACCACGAGCAGTACTTC.